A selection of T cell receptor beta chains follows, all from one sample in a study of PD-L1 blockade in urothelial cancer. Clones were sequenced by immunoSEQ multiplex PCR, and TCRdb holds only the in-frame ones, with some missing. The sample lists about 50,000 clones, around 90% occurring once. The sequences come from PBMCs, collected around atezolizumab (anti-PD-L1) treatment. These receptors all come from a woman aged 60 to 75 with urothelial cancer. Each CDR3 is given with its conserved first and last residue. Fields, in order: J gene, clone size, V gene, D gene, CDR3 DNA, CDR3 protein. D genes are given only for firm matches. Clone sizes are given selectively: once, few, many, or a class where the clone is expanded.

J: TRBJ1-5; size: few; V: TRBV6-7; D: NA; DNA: TGTGCCAGCAGTTACCTCGGACTGGGAGGCAATCAGCCCCAGCATTTT; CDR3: CASSYLGLGGNQPQHF
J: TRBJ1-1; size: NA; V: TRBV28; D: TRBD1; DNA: TGTGCCAGCAGTTCGTACAGGGGTGCTTTCTTT; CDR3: CASSSYRGAFF
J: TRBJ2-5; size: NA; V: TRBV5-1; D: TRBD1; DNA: TGCGCCAGCAGCTTAGCCCCGGGACAGGGAGGCCGCCTCCAAGAGACCCAGTACTTC; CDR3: CASSLAPGQGGRLQETQYF
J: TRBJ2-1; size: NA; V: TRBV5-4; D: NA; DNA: TGTGCCAGCAAGAGAATGGGAGCCGCCAATGAGCAGTTCTTC; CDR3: CASKRMGAANEQFF
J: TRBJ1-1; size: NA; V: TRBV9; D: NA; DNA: TGTGCCAGCAGCTTCAACCCCCGGGGTGAAGCTTTCTTT; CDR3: CASSFNPRGEAFF
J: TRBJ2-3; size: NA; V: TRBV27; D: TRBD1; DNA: TGTGCCAGCAGTCCCCGCGACAGGGGGCTTTTCACAGATACGCAGTATTTT; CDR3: CASSPRDRGLFTDTQYF
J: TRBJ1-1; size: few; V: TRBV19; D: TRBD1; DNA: TGTGCCAGTAGTTCGGACAGGGTCTCTGGCACTGAAGCTTTCTTT; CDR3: CASSSDRVSGTEAFF
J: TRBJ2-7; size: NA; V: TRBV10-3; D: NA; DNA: TGTGCCATCACGGGACTCCCATCCTACGAGCAGTACTTC; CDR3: CAITGLPSYEQYF
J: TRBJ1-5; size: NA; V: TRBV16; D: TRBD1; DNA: TGTGCCAGCAGCCATCACAATGGGGACAGGATGGTTTATAGCAATCAGCCCCAGCATTTT; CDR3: CASSHHNGDRMVYSNQPQHF
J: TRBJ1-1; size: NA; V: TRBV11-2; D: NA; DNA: TGTGCCAGCAGCTTTTCCGGGACAAGGAACACTGAAGCTTTCTTT; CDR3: CASSFSGTRNTEAFF
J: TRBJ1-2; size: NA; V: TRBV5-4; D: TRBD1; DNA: TGTGCCAGCATAAGCACAGGGGGCGTCTCTGGCTACACCTTC; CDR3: CASISTGGVSGYTF
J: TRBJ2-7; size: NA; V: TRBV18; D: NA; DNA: TGTGCCAGCTCAGACCGGGGCGGATCCTTTGGAGGGGAGCAGTACTTC; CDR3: CASSDRGGSFGGEQYF
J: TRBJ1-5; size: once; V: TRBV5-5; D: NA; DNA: TGTGCCAGCAGCTTGTCGGGGGGATTGGGCAATCAGCCCCAGCATTTT; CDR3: CASSLSGGLGNQPQHF
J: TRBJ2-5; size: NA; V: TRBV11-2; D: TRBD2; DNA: TGTGCCAGCAGCTATAGAAAGGGTCTAGCGGGGGGCGGAGAGACCCAGTACTTC; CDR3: CASSYRKGLAGGGETQYF
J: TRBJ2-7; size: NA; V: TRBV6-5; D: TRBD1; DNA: TGTGCCAGCAGTCGGGACAGCGTCTACGAGCAGTACTTC; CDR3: CASSRDSVYEQYF
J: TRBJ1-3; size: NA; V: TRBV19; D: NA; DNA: TGTGCCAGTACCGGGAAATTAGCAGGAAACACCATATATTTT; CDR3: CASTGKLAGNTIYF
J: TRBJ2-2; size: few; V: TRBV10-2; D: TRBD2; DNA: TGCGCCAGCAGTGCAATAGCGGGGGGCCTAAACACCGGGGAGCTGTTTTTT; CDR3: CASSAIAGGLNTGELFF
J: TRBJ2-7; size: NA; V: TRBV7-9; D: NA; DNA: TGTGCCAGCAGCTTAGGGGCAGGGGTGGTCTACGAGCAGTACTTC; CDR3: CASSLGAGVVYEQYF
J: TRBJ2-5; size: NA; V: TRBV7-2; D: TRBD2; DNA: TGTGCCAGCAGCTTATCCGGGACTAGCTACTCGGAGACCCAGTACTTC; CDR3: CASSLSGTSYSETQYF
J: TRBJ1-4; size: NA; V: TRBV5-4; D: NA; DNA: TGTGCCAGCAGCTTCTTAATACAGGGCACTAATGAAAAACTGTTTTTT; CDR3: CASSFLIQGTNEKLFF
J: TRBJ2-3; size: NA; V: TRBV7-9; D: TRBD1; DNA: TGTGCCAGCAGCTTAGGGGGACAGATCACAGATACGCAGTATTTT; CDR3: CASSLGGQITDTQYF
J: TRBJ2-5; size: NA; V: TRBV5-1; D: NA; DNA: TGCGCCAGCAGCCGTCTAAGGGGGGGAGGAGAGACCCAGTACTTC; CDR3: CASSRLRGGGETQYF
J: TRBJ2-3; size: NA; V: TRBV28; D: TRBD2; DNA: TGTGCCAGCAGTTTGTTGGGGACTAGCGGGAGAGATACGCAGTATTTT; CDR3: CASSLLGTSGRDTQYF
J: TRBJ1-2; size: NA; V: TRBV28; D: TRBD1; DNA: TGTGCCAGCAGTCCCCGTCAACAGGGGAACTATGGCTACACCTTC; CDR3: CASSPRQQGNYGYTF
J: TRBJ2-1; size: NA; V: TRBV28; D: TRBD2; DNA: TGTGCCAGCAGTTCCGGACTAGCGGGAGATGGCTCCTACAATGAGCAGTTCTTC; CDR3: CASSSGLAGDGSYNEQFF
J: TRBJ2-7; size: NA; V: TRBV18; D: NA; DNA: TGTGCCAGCTCACCAAAGGACAGAGACTACGAGCAGTACTTC; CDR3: CASSPKDRDYEQYF
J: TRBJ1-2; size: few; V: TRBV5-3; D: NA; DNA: TGTGCCAGAAGCCCTGGACAGCTTAAGCTAGAATATGGCTACACCTTC; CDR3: CARSPGQLKLEYGYTF
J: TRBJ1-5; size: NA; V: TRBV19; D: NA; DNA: TGTGCCAGTAGTATAGCGGAGATCCTCATAAATCAGCCCCAGCATTTT; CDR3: CASSIAEILINQPQHF
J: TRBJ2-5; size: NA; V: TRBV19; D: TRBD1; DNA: TGTGCCAGTAGTATCGACAGGGGGCGAGAGACCCAGTACTTC; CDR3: CASSIDRGRETQYF
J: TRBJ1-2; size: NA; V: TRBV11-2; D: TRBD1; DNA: TGTGCCAGCAGCCCCAGACAGGGGGCGCGGGGAGGCTACACCTTC; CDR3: CASSPRQGARGGYTF
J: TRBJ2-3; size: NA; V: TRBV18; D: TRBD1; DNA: TGTGCCAGCTCACCTACCGGGACAGGATTTTCCACAGATACGCAGTATTTT; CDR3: CASSPTGTGFSTDTQYF
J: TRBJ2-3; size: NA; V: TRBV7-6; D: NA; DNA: TGTGCCAGCAGCTCGACAGTAAGCACAGATACGCAGTATTTT; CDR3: CASSSTVSTDTQYF
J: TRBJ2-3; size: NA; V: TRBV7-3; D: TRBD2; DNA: TGTGCCAGCAGCTCCGGGGGAGGGGGCACAGATACGCAGTATTTT; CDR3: CASSSGGGGTDTQYF
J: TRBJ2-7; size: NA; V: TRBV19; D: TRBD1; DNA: TGTGCCAGTAGTCCCCCCGGGACAGTCTACGAGCAGTACTTC; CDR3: CASSPPGTVYEQYF
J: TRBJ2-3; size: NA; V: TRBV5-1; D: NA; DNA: TGCGCCAGCAGCTTGGGGACATACCAATTCACAGATACGCAGTATTTT; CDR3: CASSLGTYQFTDTQYF
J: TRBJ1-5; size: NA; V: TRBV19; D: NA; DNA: TGTGCCAGTAGTATAGGAAGGGGCAGAAAGGGCGGCAATCAGCCCCAGCATTTT; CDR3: CASSIGRGRKGGNQPQHF
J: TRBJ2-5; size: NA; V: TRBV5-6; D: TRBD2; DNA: TGTGCCAGCAGCTTCTCCGGGACTAGCGGGACAGAGACCCAGTACTTC; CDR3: CASSFSGTSGTETQYF
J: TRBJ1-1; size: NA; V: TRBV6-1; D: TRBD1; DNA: TGTGCCAGCATGATGACAGGGGTGAACACTGAAGCTTTCTTT; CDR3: CASMMTGVNTEAFF
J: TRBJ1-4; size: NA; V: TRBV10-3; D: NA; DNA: TGTGCCACCTTGGCGGCTACTAATGAAAAACTGTTTTTT; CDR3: CATLAATNEKLFF
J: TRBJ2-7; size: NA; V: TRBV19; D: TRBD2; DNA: TGTGCCAGTAGTATTTTGTCGACTAGCGGTGACACGGAGCAGTACTTC; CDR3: CASSILSTSGDTEQYF
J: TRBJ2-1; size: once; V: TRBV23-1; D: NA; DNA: TGCGCCAGCAGTCAATCCGACAGCCTCTCCTACAATGAGCAGTTCTTC; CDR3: CASSQSDSLSYNEQFF
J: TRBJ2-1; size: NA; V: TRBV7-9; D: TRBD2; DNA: TGTGCCAGCAGTGGGAGCGGGAGGGCCGGGGGCTCCTACAATGAGCAGTTCTTC; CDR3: CASSGSGRAGGSYNEQFF
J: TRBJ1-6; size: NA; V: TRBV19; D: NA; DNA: TGTGCCAGTAGTATGCTCGCGGACTCTCCACCCCTCCACTTT; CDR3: CASSMLADSPPLHF
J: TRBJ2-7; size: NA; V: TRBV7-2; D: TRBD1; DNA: TGTGCCAGCAGCTTAGGGGGGACAGTGACCTACGAGCAGTACTTC; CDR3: CASSLGGTVTYEQYF
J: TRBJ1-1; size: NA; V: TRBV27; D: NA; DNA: TGTGCCAGCAGTTTCGGCAGGGCGAACCAGAACACTGAAGCTTTCTTT; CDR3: CASSFGRANQNTEAFF
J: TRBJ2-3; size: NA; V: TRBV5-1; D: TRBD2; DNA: TGCGCCAGCAGCCAGGGACTAGCGGGGGCAGTGGATTATTTT; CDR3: CASSQGLAGAVDYF
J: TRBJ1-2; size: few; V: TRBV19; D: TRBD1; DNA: TGTGCCAGTAGTTCTCCAGGACAGGGGAACTATGGCTACACCTTC; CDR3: CASSSPGQGNYGYTF
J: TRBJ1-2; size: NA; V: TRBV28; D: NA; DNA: TGTGCCAGCTCTTTGTTAGGGGCTGGCTACACCTTC; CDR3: CASSLLGAGYTF
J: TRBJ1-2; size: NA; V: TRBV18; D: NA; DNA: TGTGCCAGCTCACCTTCGACAGGTCATAACTATGGCTACACCTTC; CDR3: CASSPSTGHNYGYTF
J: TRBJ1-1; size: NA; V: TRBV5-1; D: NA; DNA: TGCGCCAGCAGCGCACAGGGGAACACTGAAGCTTTCTTT; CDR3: CASSAQGNTEAFF
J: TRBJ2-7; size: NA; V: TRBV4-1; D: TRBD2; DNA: TGCGCCAGCAGCCAAGATTGGACTAGCGGAAACTACGAGCAGTACTTC; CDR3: CASSQDWTSGNYEQYF
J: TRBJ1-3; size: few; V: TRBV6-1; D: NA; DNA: TGTGCCAGCAGTGTAGTCGACAGCTCCTCTGGAAACACCATATATTTT; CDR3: CASSVVDSSSGNTIYF
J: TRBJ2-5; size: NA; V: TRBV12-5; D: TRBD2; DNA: TGTGCTAGTGGTTGGGGACTAGCGGGGGAAGAGACCCAGTACTTC; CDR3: CASGWGLAGEETQYF
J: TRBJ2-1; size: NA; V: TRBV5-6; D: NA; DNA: TGTGCCAGCAACCGGGACACAATTTACAATGAGCAGTTCTTC; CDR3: CASNRDTIYNEQFF
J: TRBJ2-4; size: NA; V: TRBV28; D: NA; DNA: TGTGCCAGCAAAAGGGGAACCAAAAACATTCAGTACTTC; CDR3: CASKRGTKNIQYF
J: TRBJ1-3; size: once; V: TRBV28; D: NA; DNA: TGTGCCAGCAGTTTATGGGATACAGGAGGGGCTGGAAACACCATATATTTT; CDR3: CASSLWDTGGAGNTIYF
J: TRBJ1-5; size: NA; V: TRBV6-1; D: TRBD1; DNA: TGTGCCAGCAGTTCGACAGGGGGCTACAATCAGCCCCAGCATTTT; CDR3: CASSSTGGYNQPQHF